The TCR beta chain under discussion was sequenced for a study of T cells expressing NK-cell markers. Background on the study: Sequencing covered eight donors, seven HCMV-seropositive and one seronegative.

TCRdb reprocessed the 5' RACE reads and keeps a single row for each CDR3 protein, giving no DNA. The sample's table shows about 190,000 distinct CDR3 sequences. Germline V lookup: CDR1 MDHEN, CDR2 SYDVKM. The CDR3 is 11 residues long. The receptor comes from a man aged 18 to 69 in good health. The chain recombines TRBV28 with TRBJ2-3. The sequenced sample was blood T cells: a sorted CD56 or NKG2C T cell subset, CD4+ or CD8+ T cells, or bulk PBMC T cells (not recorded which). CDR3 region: CASSPADTQYF. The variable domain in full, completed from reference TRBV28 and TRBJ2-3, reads DVKVTQSSRYLVKRTGEKVFLECVQDMDHENMFWYRQDPGLGLRLIYFSYDVKMKEKGDIPEGYSVSREKKERFSLILESASTNQTSMYLCASSPADTQYFGPGTRLTVL.